Shown below are 17 T cell receptor beta chains from a single sample sequenced in a study of blood T cell repertoires in COVID-19. The repertoire was sequenced with immunoSEQ multiplex PCR; TCRdb's copy has only in-frame clones and lacks some. The profile shows 60,000 to 80,000 clones, over 75% of them singletons. The source material was peripheral blood. The receptors derive from a human donor in a cohort sampled during active COVID-19.

Comments on this clone: The same CDR3 can be traced to other DNA sequences in this sample. The chain combines TRBV4-1 with TRBJ1-1; the D is unclear. V shed 1 base and J shed 7 bases, with 7 bases lying between them. CDR3 size: 12 residues. Germline CDR1 and CDR2: MGHRA and YSYEKL. The CDR3 is CASSQGADEAFF. For the CDR3, the DNA is TGCGCCAGCAGCCAAGGTGCGGATGAAGCTTTCTTT.

This chain uses TRBV14 with TRBJ1-1; D gene ambiguous. The CDR3 runs 11 residues. V lost 2 bases to trimming and J lost 7 bases, with 5 bases between them. Germline V gives CDR1 SGHDN, CDR2 FVKESK. Here the CDR3 DNA reads TGTGCCAGCAGCCAATTATTTGAAGCTTTCTTT. Its translation: CASSQLFEAFF.

The chain employs TRBV6-2 or TRBV6-3 and TRBJ2-1; TRBD2 aligns across 8 bases. Trimming removed 4 bases from V and 8 bases from J; junction bases left unmatched: 7. Germline V lookup: CDR1 MNHEY, CDR2 SVGEGT. This CDR3 comprises 14 residues. The DNA of the CDR3 is TGTGCCAGCAGTTTTGTGAGCGGGAGTGATGAGCAGTTCTTC. It is translated as CASSFVSGSDEQFF.

V and J are TRBV5-1 and TRBJ1-2; the match to TRBD1 covers 7 bases. The CDR3 runs to 13 residues. The germline V gene encodes CDR1 SGHRS and CDR2 YFSETQ. The V gene end was trimmed by 3 bases and the J gene end by 8 bases; junction bases not matched to a gene: 7. CDR3 nucleotide sequence: TGCGCCAGCAGCTCCGGACAGGTACCGGGCTACACCTTC. Encoded protein: CASSSGQVPGYTF.

The chain combines TRBV9 with TRBJ1-2; D is possibly TRBD1 (6 bases). The CDR3 contains 14 residues. Germline CDR1 and CDR2: SGDLS and YYNGEE. V was clipped by 3 bases and J by 7 bases, with 16 bases between them. The CDR3: CASSATDRRPGYTF. CDR3 DNA: TGTGCCAGCAGCGCCACGGACAGACGCCCTGGCTACACCTTC.

This clone was observed a handful of times. This rearrangement joins TRBV28 to TRBJ1-1; 9 nucleotides align to TRBD1. Germline lookup yields CDR1 MDHEN and CDR2 SYDVKM. CDR3 size: 15 residues. With V trimmed by 4 bases and J by 4 bases, 7 bases remained unmatched. CDR3 DNA sequence: TGTGCCAGCAGTTCGTCCGGGACAGGGTTCACTGAAGCTTTCTTT. This codes for CASSSSGTGFTEAFF.

This chain connects TRBV7-6 to TRBJ2-5, with a possible D match to TRBD2 (6 bases). This CDR3 region has 15 residues. The germline CDR1 and CDR2 sequences are SGHVS and FNYEAQ. The germline V and J ends were trimmed by 1 base and 1 base, with 10 bases remaining between them. CDR3 amino acids: CASSLEVGGQETQYF. The CDR3 bases are TGTGCCAGCAGCTTAGAGGTCGGGGGCCAAGAGACCCAGTACTTC.

Regarding this clone: One end of the junction varies from germline; a read error may be responsible. This chain connects TRBV6-1 to TRBJ1-5, with TRBD1 matching over 9 bases. CDR1 and CDR2 (germline): MNHNS, SASEGT. The CDR3 is 15 residues long. The CDR3 DNA follows: TGTGCCAGCAGCGAAGACAGGGGGGCCTGGCAGCCCCAGCATTTT. It yields the protein CASSEDRGAWQPQHF.

The rearrangement uses TRBV4-2 and TRBJ1-1; D not certain. V was cut by 1 base and J by 8 bases, with 8 bases left in between. Looked up from germline, CDR1 is LGHNA and CDR2 is YNFKEQ. The CDR3 extends over 12 amino acids. The CDR3 bases are TGTGCCAGCAGCCAAGTCAACAGCGAAGCTTTCTTT. This sequence encodes CASSQVNSEAFF.

The J gene is TRBJ1-2, the V gene TRBV6-5; TRBD1 aligns across 10 bases. With 4 bases clipped from V and 4 bases from J, the junction kept 9 bases outside the gene matches. CDR3 length equals 16 residues. The germline gives CDR1 MNHEY, CDR2 SVGAGI. The chain's CDR3 is CASSSTGTGEGYGYTF. In DNA, the CDR3 is TGTGCCAGCAGTTCGACCGGGACAGGGGAAGGCTATGGCTACACCTTC.

The chain carries TRBV6-1 and TRBJ2-1; tentatively, D is TRBD1 (5 bases). The CDR3 is 15 residues long. Germline V CDR1 and CDR2: MNHNS, SASEGT. V shed 3 bases and J shed 1 base, with 10 bases lying between them. The CDR3 reads CASSEAAGSYNEQFF. Written as DNA, the CDR3 is TGTGCCAGCAGTGAGGCGGCAGGGTCCTACAATGAGCAGTTCTTC.

DNA of the CDR3: TGTGCCAGCAGTGAGGTCAAGACAGGGAAAGGGCAGTACTTC. This encodes CASSEVKTGKGQYF. The rearrangement uses TRBV3-1 (or the pseudogene TRBV3-2) and TRBJ2-7; 7 bases are a match to TRBD1. The CDR3 consists of 14 residues. Trimming cost V 6 bases and J 9 bases; bases outside gene matches: 14. Looked up from germline, CDR1 is LGHDT and CDR2 is YNNKEL (reference sequence).

The chain is built from TRBV7-2 and TRBJ2-7, with 8 nucleotides matching TRBD1. Per germline, CDR1 SGHTA and CDR2 FQGNSA. CDR3 length equals 16 residues. V shed 4 bases, J shed 2 bases, and the junction held 10 bases outside the gene matches. The CDR3 DNA follows: TGTGCCAGCAGCTCCTGGACAGGGCCAAAAACCTACGAGCAGTACTTC. This translates into CASSSWTGPKTYEQYF.

The chain links TRBV29-1 to TRBJ2-3, with D possibly being TRBD1 (6 bases). Germline V gene sequence: CDR1 SQVTM, CDR2 ANQGSEA. This CDR3 comprises 15 residues. The ends were cut back, 0 bases at V and 7 bases at J, with 17 bases in the middle. The CDR3 sequence is CSVEDTGLSGYTQYF. Here the CDR3 DNA reads TGCAGCGTTGAAGATACAGGGTTATCGGGGTATACGCAGTATTTT.

This clone was seen only a few times. The chain joins TRBV4-2 to TRBJ1-6, with D possibly TRBD1 on 6 matching bases. Germline values: CDR1 LGHNA, CDR2 YNFKEQ. V was clipped by 4 bases and J by 2 bases, with 12 bases between them. CDR3 length: 16 amino acids. CDR3 nucleotide sequence: TGTGCCAGCAGCCTAGGGGGATGGGCCTATAATTCACCCCTCCACTTT. Translation: CASSLGGWAYNSPLHF.

The rearrangement joins TRBV28 to TRBJ2-3; 9 bases line up with TRBD1. Losses at the gene ends were 2 bases for V and 5 bases for J; bases not matched to a gene: 5. The germline CDR1 and CDR2 sequences are MDHEN and SYDVKM. The CDR3 has 15 residues. This CDR3 reads CASSLTGGAGDTQYF. The CDR3 DNA sequence: TGTGCCAGCAGTTTAACAGGGGGCGCAGGAGATACGCAGTATTTT.

The table lists this clone with a count of one. The rearrangement joins TRBV28 to TRBJ1-2, with TRBD1 matching over 9 bases. CDR1 is MDHEN and CDR2 is SYDVKM in the germline V gene. V was clipped by 5 bases and J by 4 bases; unmatched bases: 5. The CDR3 sequence is 14 residues long. For the CDR3, the DNA is TGTGCCAGCAGTACCACAGGGGGCGGCTATGGCTACACCTTC. This sequence encodes CASSTTGGGYGYTF.